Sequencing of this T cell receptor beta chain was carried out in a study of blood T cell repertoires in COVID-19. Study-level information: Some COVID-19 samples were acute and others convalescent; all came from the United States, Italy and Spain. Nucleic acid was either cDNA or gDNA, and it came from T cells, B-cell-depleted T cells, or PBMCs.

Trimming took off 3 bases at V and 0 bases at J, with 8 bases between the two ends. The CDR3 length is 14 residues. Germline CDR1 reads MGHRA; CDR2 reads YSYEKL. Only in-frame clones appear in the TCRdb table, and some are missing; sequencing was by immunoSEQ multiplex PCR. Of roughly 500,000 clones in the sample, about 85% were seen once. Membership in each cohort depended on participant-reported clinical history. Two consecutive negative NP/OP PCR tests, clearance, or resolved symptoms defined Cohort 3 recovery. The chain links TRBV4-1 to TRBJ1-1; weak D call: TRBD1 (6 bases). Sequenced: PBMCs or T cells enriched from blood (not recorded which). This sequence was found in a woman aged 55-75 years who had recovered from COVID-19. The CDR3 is CASSHAGVNTEAFF. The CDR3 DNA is TGCGCCAGCAGCCATGCAGGGGTGAACACTGAAGCTTTCTTT.